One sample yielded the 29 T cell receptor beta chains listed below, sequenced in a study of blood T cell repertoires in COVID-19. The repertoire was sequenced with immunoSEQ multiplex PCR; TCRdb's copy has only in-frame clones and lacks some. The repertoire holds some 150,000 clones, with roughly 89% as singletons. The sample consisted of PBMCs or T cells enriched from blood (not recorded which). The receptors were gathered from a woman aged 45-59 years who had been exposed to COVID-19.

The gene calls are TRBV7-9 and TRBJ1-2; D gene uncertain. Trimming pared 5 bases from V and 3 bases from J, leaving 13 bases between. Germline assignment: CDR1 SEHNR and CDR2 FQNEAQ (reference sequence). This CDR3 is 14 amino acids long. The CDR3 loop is CASSPSGEHYGYTF. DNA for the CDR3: TGTGCCAGCAGCCCTAGCGGGGAGCACTATGGCTACACCTTC.

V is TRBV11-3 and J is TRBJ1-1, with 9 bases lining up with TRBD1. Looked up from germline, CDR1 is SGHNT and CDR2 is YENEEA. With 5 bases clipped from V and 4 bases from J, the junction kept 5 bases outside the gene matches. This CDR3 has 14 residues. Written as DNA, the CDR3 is TGTGCCAGCAGCCCGGGACAGGGTAGCACTGAAGCTTTCTTT. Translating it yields CASSPGQGSTEAFF.

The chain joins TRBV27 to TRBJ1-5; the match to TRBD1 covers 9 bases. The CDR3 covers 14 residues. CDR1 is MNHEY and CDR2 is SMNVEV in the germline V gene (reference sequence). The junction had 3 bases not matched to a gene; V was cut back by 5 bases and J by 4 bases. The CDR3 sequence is CASSAGTGNQPQHF. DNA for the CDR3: TGTGCCAGCAGTGCGGGGACAGGGAATCAGCCCCAGCATTTT.

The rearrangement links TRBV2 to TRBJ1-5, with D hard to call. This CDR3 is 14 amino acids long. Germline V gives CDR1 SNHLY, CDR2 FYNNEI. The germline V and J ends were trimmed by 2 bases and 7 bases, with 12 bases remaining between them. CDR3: CASSENGGGQPQHF. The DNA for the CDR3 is TGTGCCAGCAGTGAAAATGGAGGAGGCCAGCCCCAGCATTTT.

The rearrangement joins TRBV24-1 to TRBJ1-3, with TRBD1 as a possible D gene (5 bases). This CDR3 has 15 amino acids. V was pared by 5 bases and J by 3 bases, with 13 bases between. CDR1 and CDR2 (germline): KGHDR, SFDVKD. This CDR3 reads CATSVSTGDGNTIYF. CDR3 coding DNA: TGTGCCACCAGTGTCAGCACAGGCGATGGAAACACCATATATTTT.

CDR3 loop: CASSWDSLRGEQFF. The CDR3 DNA sequence: TGTGCCAGCAGTTGGGACTCCCTTCGGGGCGAGCAGTTCTTC. This chain connects TRBV6-5 to TRBJ2-1; weak D call: TRBD2 (6 bases). The CDR3 is made up of 14 amino acids. The germline V gene has CDR1 MNHEY and CDR2 SVGAGI. The V end was cut by 4 bases, the J end by 10 bases, with 17 bases between.

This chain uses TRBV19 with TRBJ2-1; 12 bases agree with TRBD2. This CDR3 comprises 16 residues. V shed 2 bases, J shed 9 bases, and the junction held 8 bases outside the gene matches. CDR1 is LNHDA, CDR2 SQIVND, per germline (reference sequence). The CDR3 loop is CASSISPTSGSIEQFF. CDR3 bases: TGTGCCAGTAGTATAAGCCCGACTAGCGGGAGTATTGAGCAGTTCTTC.

CDR3 region: CASSLSSGANVLTF. CDR3 bases: TGTGCCAGCAGCCTGAGCTCTGGGGCCAACGTCCTGACTTTC. The J gene is TRBJ2-6, the V gene TRBV27; D remains ambiguous. CDR1 is MNHEY, CDR2 SMNVEV, per germline (reference sequence). The CDR3 length is 14 residues. Trimming removed 6 bases at V and 0 bases at J, with 6 bases between.

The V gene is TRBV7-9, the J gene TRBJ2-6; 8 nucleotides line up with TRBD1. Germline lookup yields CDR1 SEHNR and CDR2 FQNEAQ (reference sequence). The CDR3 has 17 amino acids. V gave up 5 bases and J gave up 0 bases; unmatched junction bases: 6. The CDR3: CASSEDRVGSGANVLTF. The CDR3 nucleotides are TGTGCCAGCAGCGAGGACAGGGTAGGCTCTGGGGCCAACGTCCTGACTTTC. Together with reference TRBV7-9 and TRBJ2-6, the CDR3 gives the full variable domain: DTGVSQNPRHKITKRGQNVTFRCDPISEHNRLYWYRQTLGQGPEFLTYFQNEAQLEKSRLLSDRFSAERPKGSFSTLEIQRTEQGDSAMYLCASSEDRVGSGANVLTFGAGSRLTVL.

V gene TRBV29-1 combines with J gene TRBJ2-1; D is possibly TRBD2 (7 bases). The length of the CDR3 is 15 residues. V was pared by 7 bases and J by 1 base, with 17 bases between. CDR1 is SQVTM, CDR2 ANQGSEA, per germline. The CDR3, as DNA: TGCAGCGCCGTCGGGGGGCGGGAGTCCTACAATGAGCAGTTCTTC. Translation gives CSAVGGRESYNEQFF.

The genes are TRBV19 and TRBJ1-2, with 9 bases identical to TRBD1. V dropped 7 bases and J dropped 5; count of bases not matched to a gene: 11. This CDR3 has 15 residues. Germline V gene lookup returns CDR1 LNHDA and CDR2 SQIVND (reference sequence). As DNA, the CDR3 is TGTGCCAGTACCGGGACAGGGCCTTCCTATTATGGCTACACCTTC. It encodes CASTGTGPSYYGYTF.

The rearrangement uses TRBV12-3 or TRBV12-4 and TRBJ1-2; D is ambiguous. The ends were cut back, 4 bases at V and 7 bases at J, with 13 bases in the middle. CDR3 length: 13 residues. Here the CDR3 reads CASSWAGLGGYTF. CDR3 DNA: TGTGCCAGCAGTTGGGCCGGATTAGGTGGCTACACCTTC.

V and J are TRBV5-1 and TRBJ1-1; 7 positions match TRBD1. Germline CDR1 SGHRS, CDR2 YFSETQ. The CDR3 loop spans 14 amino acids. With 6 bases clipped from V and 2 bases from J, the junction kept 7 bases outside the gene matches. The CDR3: CASTQGTVNTEAFF. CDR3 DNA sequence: TGCGCCAGCACCCAAGGGACAGTTAACACTGAAGCTTTCTTT.

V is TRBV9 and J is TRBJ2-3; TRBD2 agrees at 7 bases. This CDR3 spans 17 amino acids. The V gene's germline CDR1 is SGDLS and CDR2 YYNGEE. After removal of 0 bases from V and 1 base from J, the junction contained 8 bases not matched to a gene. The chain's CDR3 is CASSVGGGAVRTDTQYF. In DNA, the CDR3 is TGTGCCAGCAGCGTAGGGGGGGGAGCGGTCCGCACAGATACGCAGTATTTT.

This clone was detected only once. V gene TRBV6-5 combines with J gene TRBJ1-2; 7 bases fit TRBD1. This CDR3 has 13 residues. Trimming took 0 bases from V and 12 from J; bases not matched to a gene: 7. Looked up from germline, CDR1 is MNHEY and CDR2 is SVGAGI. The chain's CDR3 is CASSYSREGANTF. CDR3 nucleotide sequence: TGTGCCAGCAGTTACTCTCGGGAGGGGGCCAACACCTTC.

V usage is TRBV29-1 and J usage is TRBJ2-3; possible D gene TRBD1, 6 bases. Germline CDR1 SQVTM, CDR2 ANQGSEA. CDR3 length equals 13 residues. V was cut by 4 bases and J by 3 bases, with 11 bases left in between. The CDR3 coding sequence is TGCAGCGTTGGGGCAGGGGTTACAGATACGCAGTATTTT. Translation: CSVGAGVTDTQYF.

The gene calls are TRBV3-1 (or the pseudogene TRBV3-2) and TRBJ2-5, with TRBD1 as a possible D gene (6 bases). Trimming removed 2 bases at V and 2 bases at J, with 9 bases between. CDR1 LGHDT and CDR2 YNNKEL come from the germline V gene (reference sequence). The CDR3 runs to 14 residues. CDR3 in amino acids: CASSQWDIQETQYF. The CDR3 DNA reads TGTGCCAGCAGCCAATGGGACATTCAAGAGACCCAGTACTTC.

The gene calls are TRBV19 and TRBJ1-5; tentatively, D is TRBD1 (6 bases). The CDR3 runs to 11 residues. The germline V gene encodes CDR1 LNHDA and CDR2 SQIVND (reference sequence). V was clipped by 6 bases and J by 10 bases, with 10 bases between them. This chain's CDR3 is CASRTRGPQHF. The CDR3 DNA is TGTGCCAGTAGGACCAGGGGACCCCAGCATTTT.

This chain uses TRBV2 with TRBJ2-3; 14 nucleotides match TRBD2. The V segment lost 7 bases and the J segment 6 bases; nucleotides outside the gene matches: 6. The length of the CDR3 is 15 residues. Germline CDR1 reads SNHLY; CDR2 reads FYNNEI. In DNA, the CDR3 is TGTGCCAGCAAAGGACTAGCGGGAGGAGTTGATACGCAGTATTTT. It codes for CASKGLAGGVDTQYF.

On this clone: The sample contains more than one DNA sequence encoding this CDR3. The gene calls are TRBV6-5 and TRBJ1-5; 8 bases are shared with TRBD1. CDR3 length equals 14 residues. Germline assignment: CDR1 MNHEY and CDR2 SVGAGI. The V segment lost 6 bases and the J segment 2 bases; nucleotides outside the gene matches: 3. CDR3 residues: CASRGTGGNQPQHF. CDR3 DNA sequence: TGTGCCAGCAGGGGGACAGGTGGCAATCAGCCCCAGCATTTT.

The chain's CDR3 is CASSLTKRVSTEAFF. CDR3 nucleotide sequence: TGTGCCAGCAGTTTAACAAAGAGGGTTAGCACTGAAGCTTTCTTT. The chain links TRBV28 to TRBJ1-1; D is uncertain. The CDR3 has 15 residues. Deletions cut 2 bases from V and 4 bases from J, with 14 bases between. CDR1 MDHEN and CDR2 SYDVKM come from the germline V gene.

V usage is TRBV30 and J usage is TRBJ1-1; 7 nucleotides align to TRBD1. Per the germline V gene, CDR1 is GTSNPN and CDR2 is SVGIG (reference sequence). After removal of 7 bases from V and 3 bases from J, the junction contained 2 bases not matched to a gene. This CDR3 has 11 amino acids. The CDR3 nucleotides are TGTGCCTTAACAGGGGACACTGAAGCTTTCTTT. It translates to CALTGDTEAFF. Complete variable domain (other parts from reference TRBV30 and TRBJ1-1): SQTIHQWPATLVQPVGSPLSLECTVEGTSNPNLYWYRQAAGRGLQLLFYSVGIGQISSEVPQNLSASRPQDRQFILSSKKLLLSDSGFYLCALTGDTEAFFGQGTRLTVV.

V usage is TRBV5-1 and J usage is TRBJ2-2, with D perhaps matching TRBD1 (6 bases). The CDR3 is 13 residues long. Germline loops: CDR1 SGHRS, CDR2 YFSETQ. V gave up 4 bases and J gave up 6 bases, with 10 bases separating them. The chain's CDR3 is CASSTGTPGELFF. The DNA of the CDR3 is TGCGCCAGCAGCACAGGGACACCCGGGGAGCTGTTTTTT.

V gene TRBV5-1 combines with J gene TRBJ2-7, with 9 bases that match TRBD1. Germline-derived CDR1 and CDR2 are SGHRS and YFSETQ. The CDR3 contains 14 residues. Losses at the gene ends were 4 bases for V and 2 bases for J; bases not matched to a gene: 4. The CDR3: CASSPGTGPYEQYF. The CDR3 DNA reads TGCGCCAGCAGCCCCGGGACAGGGCCCTACGAGCAGTACTTC.

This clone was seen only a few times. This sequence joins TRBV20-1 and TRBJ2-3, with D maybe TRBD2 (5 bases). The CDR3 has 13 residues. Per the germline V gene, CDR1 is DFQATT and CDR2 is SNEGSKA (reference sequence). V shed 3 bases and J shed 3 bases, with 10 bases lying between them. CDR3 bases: TGCAGTGCTAGTAGGACTGTTACAGATACGCAGTATTTT. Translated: CSASRTVTDTQYF.

CDR3 coding DNA: TGTGCCAGCACCTCCTACCCGGGACAGGGGAACACTGAAGCTTTCTTT. It specifies CASTSYPGQGNTEAFF. The chain combines TRBV19 with TRBJ1-1; 9 bases match TRBD1. The trim removed 9 bases at V and 1 base at J, leaving 12 bases unmatched. CDR1 is LNHDA, CDR2 SQIVND, per germline (reference sequence). This CDR3 spans 16 amino acids.

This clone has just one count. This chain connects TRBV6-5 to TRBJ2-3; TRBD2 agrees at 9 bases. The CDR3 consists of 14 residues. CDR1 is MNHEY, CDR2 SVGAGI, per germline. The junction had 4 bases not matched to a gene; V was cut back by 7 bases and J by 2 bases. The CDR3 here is CASKTSGFTDTQYF. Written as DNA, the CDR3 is TGTGCCAGCAAGACTAGCGGTTTCACAGATACGCAGTATTTT.

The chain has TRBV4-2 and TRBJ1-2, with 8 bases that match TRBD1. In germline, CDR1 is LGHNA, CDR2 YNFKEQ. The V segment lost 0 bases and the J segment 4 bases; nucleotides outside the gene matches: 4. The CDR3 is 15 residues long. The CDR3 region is CASSQEDRVGYGYTF. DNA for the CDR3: TGTGCCAGCAGCCAAGAGGACAGGGTTGGCTATGGCTACACCTTC.

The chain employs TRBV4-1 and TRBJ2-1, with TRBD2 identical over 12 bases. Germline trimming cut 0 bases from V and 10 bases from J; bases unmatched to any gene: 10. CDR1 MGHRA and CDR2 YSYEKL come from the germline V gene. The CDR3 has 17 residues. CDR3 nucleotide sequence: TGCGCCAGCAGCCAAGAGAGCCAGACTAGCGGGGGAGGGGAGCAGTTCTTC. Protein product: CASSQESQTSGGGEQFF.